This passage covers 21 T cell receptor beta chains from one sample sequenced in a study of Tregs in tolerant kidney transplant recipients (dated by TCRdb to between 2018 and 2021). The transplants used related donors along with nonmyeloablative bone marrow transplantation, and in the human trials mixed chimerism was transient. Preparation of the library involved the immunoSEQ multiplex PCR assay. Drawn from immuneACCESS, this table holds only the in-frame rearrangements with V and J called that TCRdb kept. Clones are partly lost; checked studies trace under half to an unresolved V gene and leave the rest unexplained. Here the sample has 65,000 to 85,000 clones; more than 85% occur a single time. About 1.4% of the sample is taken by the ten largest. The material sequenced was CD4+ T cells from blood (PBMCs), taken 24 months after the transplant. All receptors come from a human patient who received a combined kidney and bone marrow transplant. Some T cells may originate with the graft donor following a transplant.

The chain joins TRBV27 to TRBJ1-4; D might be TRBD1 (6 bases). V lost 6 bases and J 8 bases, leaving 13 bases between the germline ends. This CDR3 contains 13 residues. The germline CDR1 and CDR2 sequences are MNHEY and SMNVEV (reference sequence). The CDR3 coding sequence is TGTGCCAGCAGACAGGGACGGAGGGAAAAACTGTTTTTT. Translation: CASRQGRREKLFF.

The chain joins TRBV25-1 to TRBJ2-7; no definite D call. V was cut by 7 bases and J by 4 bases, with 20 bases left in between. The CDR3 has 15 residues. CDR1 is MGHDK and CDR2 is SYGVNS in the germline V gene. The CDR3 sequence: CASTAGLVAKYEQYF. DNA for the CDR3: TGTGCCAGCACCGCTGGCCTAGTGGCGAAGTACGAGCAGTACTTC.

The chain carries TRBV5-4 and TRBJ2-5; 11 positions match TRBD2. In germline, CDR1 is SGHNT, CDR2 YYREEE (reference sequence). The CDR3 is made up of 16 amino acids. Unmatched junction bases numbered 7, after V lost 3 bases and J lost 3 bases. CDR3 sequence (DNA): TGTGCCAGCAGCTCAGATACGGGACTAGCGGAAGAGACCCAGTACTTC. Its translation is CASSSDTGLAEETQYF.

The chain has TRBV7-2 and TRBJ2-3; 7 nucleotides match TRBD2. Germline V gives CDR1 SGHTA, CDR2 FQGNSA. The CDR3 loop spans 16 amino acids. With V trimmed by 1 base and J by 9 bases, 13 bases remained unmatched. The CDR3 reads CASSLGVLAVGGTQYF. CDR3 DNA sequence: TGTGCCAGCAGCTTAGGAGTTCTAGCGGTCGGAGGCACGCAGTATTTT.

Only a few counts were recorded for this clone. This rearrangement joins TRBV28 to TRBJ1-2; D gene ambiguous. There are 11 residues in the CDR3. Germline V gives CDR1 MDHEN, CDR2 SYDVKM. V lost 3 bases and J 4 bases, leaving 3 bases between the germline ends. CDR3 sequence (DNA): TGTGCCAGCAGTTTCGTCTATGGCTACACCTTC. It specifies CASSFVYGYTF.

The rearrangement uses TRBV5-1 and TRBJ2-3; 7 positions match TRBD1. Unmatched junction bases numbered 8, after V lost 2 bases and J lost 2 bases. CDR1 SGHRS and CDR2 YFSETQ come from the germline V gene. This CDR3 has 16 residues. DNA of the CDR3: TGCGCCAGCAGCTTTGTAACAGGGGCGGACACAGATACGCAGTATTTT. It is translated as CASSFVTGADTDTQYF.

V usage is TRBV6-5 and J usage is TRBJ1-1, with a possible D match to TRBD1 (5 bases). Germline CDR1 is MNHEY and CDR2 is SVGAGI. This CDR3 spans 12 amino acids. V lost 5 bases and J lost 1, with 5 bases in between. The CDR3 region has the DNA TGTGCCAGCAGTAGGGGGAACACTGAAGCTTTCTTT. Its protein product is CASSRGNTEAFF.

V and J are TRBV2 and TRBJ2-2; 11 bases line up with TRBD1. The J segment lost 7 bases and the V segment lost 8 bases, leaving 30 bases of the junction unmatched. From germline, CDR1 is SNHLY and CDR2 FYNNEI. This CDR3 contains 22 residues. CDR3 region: CASLPRGQGGLTPSLQDGELFF. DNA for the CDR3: TGTGCCAGCCTCCCTCGGGGACAGGGGGGGTTAACGCCGTCACTGCAAGACGGGGAGCTGTTTTTT.

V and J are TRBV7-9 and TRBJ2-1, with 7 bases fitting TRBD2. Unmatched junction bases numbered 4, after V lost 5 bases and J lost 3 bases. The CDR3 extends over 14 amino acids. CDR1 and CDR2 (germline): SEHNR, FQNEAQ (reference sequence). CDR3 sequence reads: CASSRLAHYNEQFF. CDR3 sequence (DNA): TGTGCCAGCAGCCGACTAGCCCACTACAATGAGCAGTTCTTC.

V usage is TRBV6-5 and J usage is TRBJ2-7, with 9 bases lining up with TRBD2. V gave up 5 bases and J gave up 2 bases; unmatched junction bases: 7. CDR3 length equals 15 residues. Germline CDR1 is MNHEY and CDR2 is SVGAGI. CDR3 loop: CASSASSGATYEQYF. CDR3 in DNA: TGTGCCAGCAGTGCCTCTAGCGGGGCCACCTACGAGCAGTACTTC.

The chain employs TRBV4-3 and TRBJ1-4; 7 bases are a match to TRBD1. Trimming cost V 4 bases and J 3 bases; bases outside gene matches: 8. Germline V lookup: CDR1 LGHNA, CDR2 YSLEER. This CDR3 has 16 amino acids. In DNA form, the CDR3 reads TGCGCCAGCAGCCCACCCGACAGGGCGGCTAATGAAAAACTGTTTTTT. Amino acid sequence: CASSPPDRAANEKLFF.

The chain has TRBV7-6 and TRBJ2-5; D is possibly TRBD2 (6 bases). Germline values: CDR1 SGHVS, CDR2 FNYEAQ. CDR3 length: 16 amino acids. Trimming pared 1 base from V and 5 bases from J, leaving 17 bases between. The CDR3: CASSLGRTKRAETQYF. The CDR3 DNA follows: TGTGCCAGCAGCTTAGGGAGGACCAAGCGGGCGGAGACCCAGTACTTC.

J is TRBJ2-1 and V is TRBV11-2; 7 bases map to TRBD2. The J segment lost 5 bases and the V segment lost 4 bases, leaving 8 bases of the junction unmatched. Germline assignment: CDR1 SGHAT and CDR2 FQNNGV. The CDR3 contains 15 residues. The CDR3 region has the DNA TGTGCCAGCAGCTCTGCCGGCAGCGGGGACAATGAGCAGTTCTTC. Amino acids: CASSSAGSGDNEQFF. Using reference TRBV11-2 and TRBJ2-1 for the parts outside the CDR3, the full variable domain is EAGVAQSPRYKIIEKRQSVAFWCNPISGHATLYWYQQILGQGPKLLIQFQNNGVVDDSQLPKDRFSAERLKGVDSTLKIQPAKLEDSAVYLCASSSAGSGDNEQFFGPGTRLTVL.

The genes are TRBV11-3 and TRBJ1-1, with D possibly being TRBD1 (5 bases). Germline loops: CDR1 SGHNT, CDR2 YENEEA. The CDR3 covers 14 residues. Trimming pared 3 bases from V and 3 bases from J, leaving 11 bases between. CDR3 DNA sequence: TGTGCCAGCAGCTTTGCTGGGGGGTACACTGAAGCTTTCTTT. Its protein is CASSFAGGYTEAFF. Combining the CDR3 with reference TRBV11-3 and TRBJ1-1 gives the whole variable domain EAGVVQSPRYKIIEKKQPVAFWCNPISGHNTLYWYLQNLGQGPELLIRYENEEAVDDSQLPKDRFSAERLKGVDSTLKIQPAELGDSAVYLCASSFAGGYTEAFFGQGTRLTVV.

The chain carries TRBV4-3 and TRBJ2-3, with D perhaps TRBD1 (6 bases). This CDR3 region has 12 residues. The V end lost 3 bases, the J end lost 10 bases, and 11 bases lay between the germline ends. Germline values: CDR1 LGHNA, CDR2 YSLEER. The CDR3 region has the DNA TGCGCCAGCAGCCATACAGGGTCTCCGCAGTATTTT. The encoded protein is CASSHTGSPQYF.

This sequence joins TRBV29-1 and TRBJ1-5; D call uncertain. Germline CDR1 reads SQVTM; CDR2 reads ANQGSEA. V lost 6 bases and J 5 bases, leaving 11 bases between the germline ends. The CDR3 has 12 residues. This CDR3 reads CSVRHLDQPQHF. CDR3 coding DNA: TGCAGCGTACGACATCTGGATCAGCCCCAGCATTTT.

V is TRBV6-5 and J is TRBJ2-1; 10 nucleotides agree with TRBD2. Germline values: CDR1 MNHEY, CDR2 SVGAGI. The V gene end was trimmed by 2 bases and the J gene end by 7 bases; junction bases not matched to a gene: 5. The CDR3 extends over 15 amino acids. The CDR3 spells CASSYGLAVKNEQFF. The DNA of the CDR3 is TGTGCCAGCAGTTACGGACTAGCGGTGAAAAATGAGCAGTTCTTC.

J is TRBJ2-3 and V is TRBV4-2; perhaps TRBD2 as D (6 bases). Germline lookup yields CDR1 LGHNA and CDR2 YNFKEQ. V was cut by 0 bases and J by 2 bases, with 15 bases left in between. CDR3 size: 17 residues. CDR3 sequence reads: CASSQDVAETLTDTQYF. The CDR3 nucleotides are TGTGCCAGCAGCCAAGATGTAGCGGAGACCCTCACAGATACGCAGTATTTT.

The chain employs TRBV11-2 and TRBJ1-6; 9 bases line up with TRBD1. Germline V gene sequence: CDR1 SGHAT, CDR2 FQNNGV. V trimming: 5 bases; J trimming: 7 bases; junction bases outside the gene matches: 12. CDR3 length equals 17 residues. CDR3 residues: CASSPTAGQGKNSPLHF. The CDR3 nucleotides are TGTGCCAGCAGCCCAACGGCAGGACAGGGGAAGAATTCACCCCTCCACTTT. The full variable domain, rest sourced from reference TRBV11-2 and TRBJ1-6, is EAGVAQSPRYKIIEKRQSVAFWCNPISGHATLYWYQQILGQGPKLLIQFQNNGVVDDSQLPKDRFSAERLKGVDSTLKIQPAKLEDSAVYLCASSPTAGQGKNSPLHFGNGTRLTVT.

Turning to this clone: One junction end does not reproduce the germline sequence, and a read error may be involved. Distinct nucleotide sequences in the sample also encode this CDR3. CDR3 sequence (DNA): TGTGCCAGCAGCGCATTAACAACAGGGGATAATTCCCCCCTCCACTTT. It translates to CASSALTTGDNSPLHF. V gene TRBV7-6 combines with J gene TRBJ1-6; 7 bases are shared with TRBD1. Germline V CDR1 and CDR2: SGHVS, FNYEAQ. The CDR3 is 16 amino acids.

The CDR3 bases are TGTGCCACCAGCAGGGACAGGGCGGGTGAAAAACTGTTTTTT. Protein product: CATSRDRAGEKLFF. This chain connects TRBV15 to TRBJ1-4; 8 nucleotides line up with TRBD1. Per germline, CDR1 LNHNV and CDR2 YYDKDF (reference sequence). V trimming: 3 bases; J trimming: 7 bases; junction bases outside the gene matches: 4. This CDR3 is 14 amino acids long.